The 23 T cell receptor beta chains below all came from one sample that was sequenced in a study of molecular identifiers for immune sequencing clone quantification. TCRdb re-derived calls from the PCR reads in MiXCR, one entry per CDR3 protein. The sample lists some 97,000 distinct CDR3 sequences, more than 20% occurring once. Sequencing was done on a sample of naive CD8+ T cells from blood, with Jurkat cell RNA spiked in. Subset given: FACS-sorted CD8+CD4-CCR7+CD45RA+ naive T cells. The receptors were gathered from a human donor in good health. Some libraries in this study had Jurkat cell RNA spiked in.

This clonotype was counted at least ten times. The rearrangement links TRBV19 to TRBJ1-1; D unclear. The CDR3 loop spans 12 amino acids. Trimming left V 9 bases short and J 8 bases short, with 16 bases between. Per germline, CDR1 LNHDA and CDR2 SQIVND (reference sequence). CDR3 nucleotides: TGTGCCAGCCAGACGGGGAGCCTCGAAGCTTTCTTT. It encodes CASQTGSLEAFF.

In this sample, this clonotype turned up a few times. This chain uses TRBV27 with TRBJ2-7, with unresolved D. CDR1 MNHEY and CDR2 SMNVEV come from the germline V gene (reference sequence). This CDR3 spans 14 amino acids. The V end was cut by 2 bases, the J end by 4 bases, with 12 bases between. The CDR3 coding sequence is TGTGCCAGCAGTTTACAGGCTAAATCTTACGAGCAGTACTTC. Protein product: CASSLQAKSYEQYF.

This clonotype turned up a few times. The chain links TRBV7-9 to TRBJ1-2, with 9 bases that match TRBD1. Trimming took 4 bases from V and 4 from J; bases not matched to a gene: 7. This CDR3 is 15 amino acids long. Per the germline V gene, CDR1 is SEHNR and CDR2 is FQNEAQ (reference sequence). CDR3 coding DNA: TGTGCCAGCAGCTCAAGGACAGGGGTTCCCTATGGCTACACCTTC. It translates to CASSSRTGVPYGYTF.

This clonotype came up many times. The genes are TRBV6-5 and TRBJ2-7; 7 bases fit TRBD2. Trimming at V came to 0 bases and at J to 2 bases, leaving 1 base not matched to a gene. Per germline, CDR1 MNHEY and CDR2 SVGAGI. The CDR3 sequence is 14 residues long. The CDR3 is CASSYSAGAYEQYF. CDR3 nucleotides: TGTGCCAGCAGTTACTCGGCGGGAGCCTACGAGCAGTACTTC.

This clonotype came up many times. The gene calls are TRBV6-5 and TRBJ2-3; D possibly corresponds to TRBD2 (5 bases). Trimming took off 6 bases at V and 4 bases at J, with 11 bases between the two ends. The CDR3 covers 13 residues. Germline V gene data show CDR1 as MNHEY and CDR2 as SVGAGI. This chain's CDR3 is CASSLGSADTQYF. Written as DNA, the CDR3 is TGTGCCAGCAGCCTTGGGAGCGCAGATACGCAGTATTTT.

This clonotype occurred many times. V usage is TRBV27 and J usage is TRBJ2-5, with D perhaps TRBD2 (5 bases). This CDR3 spans 16 amino acids. Germline V gene data show CDR1 as MNHEY and CDR2 as SMNVEV (reference sequence). V was trimmed by 3 bases and J by 1 base, leaving 15 bases between them. This CDR3 is CASSFHGPRVQETQYF. In DNA form, the CDR3 reads TGTGCCAGCAGTTTTCATGGCCCGAGGGTCCAAGAGACCCAGTACTTC.

This clonotype was seen many times. The CDR3 loop is CASSVDGGYEQYF. The DNA for the CDR3 is TGTGCCAGCAGCGTAGATGGGGGGTACGAGCAGTACTTC. The V call is TRBV9, the J call TRBJ2-7; weak D call: TRBD2 (6 bases). V was shortened by 0 bases and J by 4 bases, with 8 bases between the two germline ends. CDR1 is SGDLS, CDR2 YYNGEE, per germline. CDR3 length: 13 amino acids.

In its sample, this clonotype was seen many times. The chain links TRBV29-1 to TRBJ2-6; D is unresolved. The length of the CDR3 is 15 residues. Germline V CDR1 and CDR2: SQVTM, ANQGSEA. Trimming left V 5 bases short and J 0 bases short, with 11 bases between. CDR3 in DNA: TGCAGCGTTTTACAGTTAGACTCTGGGGCCAACGTCCTGACTTTC. Residues: CSVLQLDSGANVLTF.

This clonotype was seen only once. An end of the junction differs from the germline gene, which may be a read error. The chain couples TRBV7-2 to TRBJ2-1, with 8 bases aligning to TRBD2. CDR1 is SGHTA, CDR2 FQGNSA, per germline. The CDR3 sequence is 13 residues long. CDR3 amino acids: CARSRGLANEQFF. CDR3 in DNA: TGTGCCCGCAGCCGCGGACTAGCCAACGAGCAGTTCTTC. Based on the CDR3 plus reference TRBV7-2 and TRBJ2-1, the full variable domain is GAGVSQSPSNKVTEKGKDVELRCDPISGHTALYWYRQSLGQGLEFLIYFQGNSAPDKSGLPSDRFSAERTGGSVSTLTIQRTQQEDSAVYLCARSRGLANEQFFGPGTRLTVL.

Note on this clonotype: Given a much more abundant clone one base away, this may be a read error. V and J are TRBV20-1 and TRBJ2-7, with 9 bases matching TRBD1. This CDR3 has 15 amino acids. V lost 4 bases to trimming and J lost 3 bases; unmatched junction nucleotides: 10. Germline CDR1 reads DFQATT; CDR2 reads SNEGSKA (reference sequence). The CDR3 DNA reads TGCAGTGCTATAGCCTCGGGACAGGGCCACTACGAGCAGTACTTC. Translated: CSAIASGQGHYEQYF.

The table lists this clonotype with a few counts. Since a much larger clone is just one base distant, this may be a read error. The chain uses TRBV7-2 and TRBJ2-7, with 7 bases fitting TRBD2. Germline-derived CDR1 and CDR2 are SGHTA and FQGNSA. This CDR3 contains 16 residues. CDR3 sequence: CASSPLRRDYSYERYF. The CDR3 coding sequence is TGTGCCAGCAGCCCACTGCGACGGGACTATTCCTACGAGCGGTACTTC.

This clonotype was seen more than once but under ten times. V usage is TRBV5-6 and J usage is TRBJ1-1, with 7 bases lining up with TRBD1. CDR3 length: 13 residues. Germline-derived CDR1 and CDR2 are SGHDT and YYEEEE. The V segment lost 1 base and the J segment 4 bases; nucleotides outside the gene matches: 1. The CDR3 nucleotides are TGTGCCAGCAGCTTGCAGGGGGGCACTGAAGCTTTCTTT. Amino acids: CASSLQGGTEAFF.

The chain links TRBV28 to TRBJ2-4, with a possible D match to TRBD1 (6 bases). The germline V and J ends were trimmed by 5 bases and 6 bases, with 20 bases remaining between them. CDR1 is MDHEN and CDR2 is SYDVKM in the germline V gene. The CDR3 is made up of 16 amino acids. CDR3 loop: CASSPHSQGLRNIQYF. For the CDR3, the DNA is TGTGCCAGCAGTCCGCACTCACAGGGTCTCAGAAACATTCAGTACTTC.

This clonotype was counted many times. The chain combines TRBV30 with TRBJ2-3, with D perhaps TRBD1 (5 bases). V was pared by 2 bases and J by 0 bases, with 12 bases between. The CDR3 has 15 residues. CDR1 is GTSNPN, CDR2 SVGIG, per germline (reference sequence). CDR3 region: CAWSHGALSTDTQYF. As DNA, the CDR3 is TGTGCCTGGAGTCATGGGGCCCTAAGCACAGATACGCAGTATTTT.

A note on this clonotype: A read error may be the cause here, since a much bigger clone is one base away. The rearrangement links TRBV19 to TRBJ2-3; D perhaps matches TRBD1 (7 bases). The germline CDR1 and CDR2 sequences are LNHDA and SQIVND (reference sequence). The CDR3 totals 16 residues. The CDR3 sequence is CASSMGGLGGADTEYF. DNA of the CDR3: TGTGCCAGTAGTATGGGGGGCCTAGGGGGCGCGGATACGGAGTATTTT.

Details on this clonotype: A clone one base away is much larger, so this may be a read error. The chain carries TRBV13 and TRBJ1-2; perhaps TRBD1 as D (5 bases). The CDR3 sequence is 16 residues long. Germline values: CDR1 PRHDT, CDR2 FYEKMQ (reference sequence). The CDR3 spells CASILLGGDAFQGYTF. The DNA of the CDR3 is TGTGCCAGCATCTTACTAGGCGGGGACGCTTTCCAAGGCTACACCTTC.

This sequence joins TRBV12-3 or TRBV12-4 and TRBJ2-3; 9 nucleotides line up with TRBD1. V lost 5 bases, J lost 2 bases, and 5 bases stayed unmatched. The CDR3 length is 15 residues. The CDR3 here is CASSVRQGVTDTQYF. CDR3 DNA sequence: TGTGCCAGCAGTGTTAGACAGGGGGTCACAGATACGCAGTATTTT.

There are many counts of this clonotype. The chain carries TRBV7-2 and TRBJ1-6; D remains unclear. Per germline, CDR1 SGHTA and CDR2 FQGNSA. This CDR3 is 17 amino acids long. Trimming shortened V by 1 base and J by 3 bases, and 13 bases separated the two germline ends. The CDR3 DNA is TGTGCCAGCAGCTTAGTTTCAGTGGCCGGCTATAATTCACCCCTCCACTTT. Translation gives CASSLVSVAGYNSPLHF.

This sequence joins TRBV10-2 and TRBJ2-7; 11 nucleotides align to TRBD2. Trimming cost V 6 bases and J 7 bases; bases outside gene matches: 5. Germline assignment: CDR1 WSHSY and CDR2 SAAADI. The CDR3 is 13 residues long. The CDR3, as DNA: TGCGCCAGCAGCGTAGCGGGAGGGCCAGAGCAGTACTTC. The encoded protein is CASSVAGGPEQYF.

This clonotype was found many times. The V call is TRBV29-1, the J call TRBJ2-7; TRBD1 might be the D (6 bases). Trimming took off 5 bases at V and 5 bases at J, with 16 bases between the two ends. CDR1 is SQVTM and CDR2 is ANQGSEA in the germline V gene. CDR3 length equals 13 residues. The CDR3 DNA reads as TGCAGCGTTTCACAGGGTCGCTTCGACGAGCAGTACTTC. Translation: CSVSQGRFDEQYF.

This clonotype has ten or more counts. This chain uses TRBV4-3 with TRBJ2-7; the match to TRBD2 covers 8 bases. The V and J ends lost 0 bases and 1 base, in that order; junction bases with no gene match: 11. Germline assignment: CDR1 LGHNA and CDR2 YSLEER. CDR3 length: 18 residues. CDR3 sequence: CASSQDLAGGDISYEQYF. The CDR3 coding sequence is TGCGCCAGCAGCCAAGACCTCGCGGGAGGCGACATATCCTACGAGCAGTACTTC.

At least ten counts were recorded for this clonotype. Here the CDR3 reads CASSPWGQERGYGYTF. As DNA, the CDR3 is TGTGCCAGCAGCCCCTGGGGGCAGGAAAGGGGGTATGGCTACACCTTC. The genes are TRBV2 and TRBJ1-2, with D possibly TRBD1 on 6 matching bases. Germline V gene lookup returns CDR1 SNHLY and CDR2 FYNNEI. This CDR3 contains 16 residues. V lost 6 bases and J 5 bases, leaving 22 bases between the germline ends.

This chain connects TRBV7-9 to TRBJ1-2; D unclear. The CDR3 totals 17 residues. Germline assignment: CDR1 SEHNR and CDR2 FQNEAQ (reference sequence). The V gene lost 0 bases and the J gene lost 6 bases, with 20 bases spanning the gap. The DNA for the CDR3 is TGTGCCAGCAGCTTAGCCCGGGGTTACCTCCTACGCAATGGCTACACCTTC. Translated: CASSLARGYLLRNGYTF.